Sequencing of this T cell receptor beta chain was carried out in a study of early T cells in non-severe SARS-CoV-2 infection (dated by TCRdb to the early 2020s). Background on the whole study: TCR sequencing used bulk RNA from unsorted whole blood, so alpha and beta chains could not be paired. Results the study describes overall, beyond this receptor: VDJdb matching was skewed toward anti-spike CD8 responses, so virus-specific expansions were likely underestimated and private and CD4 specificities were missed.

Library preparation was by 5' RACE. Sequenced using a NextSeq 500. In the TCR library protocol, unique molecular identifiers were attached to individual cDNA molecules to correct for PCR bias and sequencing error. Both TCR alpha and beta chains were sequenced, and tight co-correlation was observed between alpha and beta sequence abundances in each sample. The authors' analysis ran thus. Decombinator V4 was used to annotate TCR sequences for V gene, J gene and CDR3. TCRs were defined as expanded if a significant change between any two time points was detected under a Poisson model with p below 0.0001. TCR abundances were normalised to the total number of TCRs sequenced per sample and expressed as counts per million. TRAV1-2 paired with TRAJ12, TRAJ20 or TRAJ33 defined MAIT TCRs, while TRAV10 paired with TRAJ18 defined iNKT TCRs. VDJdb, accessed 1 November 2021, was searched for CMV, EBV and SARS-CoV-2 annotated TCRs, excluding TCRs annotated for multiple antigens. TCRdb trimmed the raw reads at Q25, called clones with MiXCR and kept productive beta chains. Rows matching on CDR3 protein sequence are summarized as one entry with the most common DNA and genes. The V and J calls follow TCRdb's processing rather than the paper's. The sample yields tens of thousands of distinct CDR3 sequences; about 12% were counted once. Around 15% of the sample belongs to the ten largest clones.

This clonotype was detected a few times. Its binding antigen is unknown. The sample holds no much larger clone one base away, and base qualities are not on file. A case-control design nested within a healthcare worker cohort in London, UK, was used, with weekly nasopharyngeal swab PCR tests and blood sampling performed. Healthcare workers were enrolled in the week of the UK lockdown, from 23 to 31 March 2020, and were followed every week for up to roughly 16 weeks. V ends up 5 bases short and J 3 bases short, with an unmatched junction base count of 6. According to the germline V gene (reference sequence), CDR1 reads SEHNR and CDR2 reads FQNEAQ. The CDR3 runs 15 amino acids, cysteine and phenylalanine included. The read is trimmed to its CDR3 DNA, 45 bases read in frame from base 1.

The TCR originated in an adult who was a healthcare worker with PCR-confirmed SARS-CoV-2 infection or an uninfected control (not recorded which). This chain is built from TRBV7-9 and TRBJ2-2, and 7 junctional nucleotides match TRBD1. Material for sequencing was whole blood. The DNA sequence is given as TGTGCCAGCAGCGAAGGGACAGCCCACACCGGGGAGCTGTTTTTT. Protein translation: CASSEGTAHTGELFF.